This TCR beta chain originates from a study of cytomegalovirus exposure and HLA in healthy donors. Healthy bone marrow donors made up the donors. The donors, nominally healthy at sampling, likely had unrecorded immune exposures. This clone came up a few times. Its antigen is not known. The CDR3 loop spans 13 amino acids. V gave up 4 bases and J gave up 7 bases, with 13 bases separating them. The germline V gene has CDR1 MDHEN and CDR2 SYDVKM. Overall study results and limits: Sequencing likely caused a cluster of highly shared sequence variants.

In the PCR, 60 Vbeta and 13 Jbeta primers were used. TCRdb's copy holds only in-frame clones and misses some; the assay was immunoSEQ multiplex PCR. The repertoire has about 200,000 clones, roughly 85% of them found once; the top ten carry about 4.6%. V gene TRBV28 combines with J gene TRBJ2-5; D remains unclear. The sequenced sample consisted of PBMCs. The sequence came from a woman aged 25 to 45 in good health and CMV-seropositive. Here the CDR3 reads CASSSPSAGTQYF. For the CDR3, the DNA is TGTGCCAGCAGTTCCCCCTCTGCCGGGACCCAGTACTTC.